The 32 T cell receptor beta chains given below trace back to one sample, sequenced in a study of cytomegalovirus exposure and HLA in healthy donors. PCR used 60 Vbeta primers and 13 Jbeta primers. Assay: immunoSEQ multiplex PCR; the TCRdb copy retains only in-frame clones and omits some. The sample includes 110,000 to 150,000 clones, about three quarters of them seen just once. The sequenced sample was PBMCs. These receptor sequences come from a man between 40 and 49 years old in good health and CMV-seropositive.

The chain combines TRBV5-1 with TRBJ2-3; TRBD2 is a possible D gene (5 bases). The CDR3 spans 16 residues. Germline CDR1 reads SGHRS; CDR2 reads YFSETQ. The ends were cut back, 0 bases at V and 7 bases at J, with 18 bases in the middle. For the CDR3, the DNA is TGCGCCAGCAGCTTGGCGGGCGGAGTCCCCGGGAATACGCAGTATTTT. This codes for CASSLAGGVPGNTQYF.

V and J are TRBV6-1 and TRBJ2-5, with no clear D. The CDR3 length is 13 residues. The ends were cut back, 2 bases at V and 4 bases at J, with 8 bases in the middle. Germline lookup yields CDR1 MNHNS and CDR2 SASEGT. The CDR3 loop reads CASSETRRETQYF. DNA of the CDR3: TGTGCCAGCAGTGAAACAAGGAGAGAGACCCAGTACTTC.

The sample holds a few counts of this clone. The chain is built from TRBV27 and TRBJ1-1, with D hard to call. The CDR3 spans 13 residues. CDR1 and CDR2 (germline): MNHEY, SMNVEV (reference sequence). V lost 2 bases and J 2 bases, leaving 6 bases between the germline ends. CDR3 sequence: CASSLNSNTEAFF. CDR3 DNA sequence: TGTGCCAGCAGTTTAAACAGTAACACTGAAGCTTTCTTT.

This clone was found once. V gene TRBV27 combines with J gene TRBJ1-1, with D perhaps TRBD1 (6 bases). CDR1 MNHEY and CDR2 SMNVEV come from the germline V gene (reference sequence). Deletions cut 3 bases from V and 4 bases from J, with 9 bases between. This CDR3 is 13 amino acids long. This chain's CDR3 is CASSFSGVTEAFF. The CDR3 region has the DNA TGTGCCAGCAGTTTTTCAGGGGTCACTGAAGCTTTCTTT.

The chain carries TRBV6-5 and TRBJ1-5, with 8 bases that match TRBD1. The CDR3 covers 15 residues. Per germline, CDR1 MNHEY and CDR2 SVGAGI. J lost 5 bases, V lost 3 bases, and 6 bases had no gene match. Here the CDR3 reads CASSYRPGGHQPQHF. CDR3 coding DNA: TGTGCCAGCAGTTATCGGCCAGGGGGCCATCAGCCCCAGCATTTT.

This clone was seen a single time. The rearrangement uses TRBV27 and TRBJ2-7; TRBD2 matches 8 bases. The germline V gene has CDR1 MNHEY and CDR2 SMNVEV (reference sequence). The CDR3 is 16 residues long. Trimming cost V 3 bases and J 1 base; bases outside gene matches: 8. CDR3 in DNA: TGTGCCAGCAGTTTTAGGCCTAGCGGGCGATCCTACGAGCAGTACTTC. Its protein is CASSFRPSGRSYEQYF.

The chain combines TRBV11-2 with TRBJ2-1, with 8 nucleotides matching TRBD2. CDR1 and CDR2 (germline): SGHAT, FQNNGV. The CDR3 sequence is 17 residues long. The trim removed 3 bases at V and 2 bases at J, leaving 9 bases unmatched. The CDR3 DNA is TGTGCCAGCAGCTTGAATCCCCCGGGACTAGCCTACAATGAGCAGTTCTTC. Encoded protein: CASSLNPPGLAYNEQFF.

The chain uses TRBV6-5 and TRBJ1-5; D is unclear. This CDR3 region has 13 residues. CDR1 and CDR2 from the germline V gene are MNHEY and SVGAGI. V lost 2 bases and J 7 bases, leaving 9 bases between the germline ends. This chain's CDR3 is CASSYREDQPQHF. The CDR3 nucleotides read TGTGCCAGCAGTTACAGGGAGGACCAGCCCCAGCATTTT.

The genes are TRBV29-1 and TRBJ2-2; TRBD2 matches at 8 bases. J was trimmed by 0 bases and V by 6 bases; bases with no gene match: 9. CDR1 SQVTM and CDR2 ANQGSEA come from the germline V gene. This CDR3 has 16 residues. CDR3 protein: CSVKVAGNTNTGELFF. For the CDR3, the DNA is TGCAGCGTGAAGGTAGCGGGGAACACGAACACCGGGGAGCTGTTTTTT.

The chain carries TRBV11-2 and TRBJ1-1, with D perhaps TRBD1 (6 bases). The CDR3 contains 16 residues. The germline V and J ends were trimmed by 4 bases and 4 bases, with 19 bases remaining between them. Germline lookup yields CDR1 SGHAT and CDR2 FQNNGV. The CDR3 sequence: CASSYTPNREGTEAFF. CDR3 nucleotide sequence: TGTGCCAGCAGCTACACCCCGAACAGGGAAGGCACTGAAGCTTTCTTT.

Note on this clone: This CDR3 is also generated by other DNA sequences in the sample. V usage is TRBV5-4 and J usage is TRBJ1-1; D gene unclear. V lost 0 bases to trimming and J lost 1 base, with 4 bases between them. The CDR3 is made up of 13 amino acids. Germline values: CDR1 SGHNT, CDR2 YYREEE (reference sequence). The CDR3 is CASSLGGNTEAFF. The DNA of the CDR3 is TGTGCCAGCAGCTTGGGAGGGAACACTGAAGCTTTCTTT.

J is TRBJ2-3 and V is TRBV5-6, with 10 bases lining up with TRBD2. Germline assignment: CDR1 SGHDT and CDR2 YYEEEE. This CDR3 is 18 amino acids long. The V and J ends lost 0 bases and 2 bases, in that order; junction bases with no gene match: 9. The CDR3 DNA is TGTGCCAGCAGCTTGGGCCCACCGAGCGGGGGGGCCACAGATACGCAGTATTTT. This gives the protein CASSLGPPSGGATDTQYF.

V and J are TRBV7-9 and TRBJ2-1; D perhaps matches TRBD2 (6 bases). CDR3 length equals 14 residues. Trimming stripped 8 bases from V and 2 bases from J, with 13 bases between. Germline V gene lookup returns CDR1 SEHNR and CDR2 FQNEAQ (reference sequence). Here the CDR3 reads CASSPPGAYNEQFF. The DNA for the CDR3 is TGTGCCAGCTCCCCCCCGGGGGCCTACAATGAGCAGTTCTTC.

The V and J genes are TRBV7-9 and TRBJ1-2; possible D gene TRBD1, 5 bases. In germline, CDR1 is SEHNR, CDR2 FQNEAQ (reference sequence). Trimming removed 6 bases from V and 1 base from J, with 12 bases in between. The CDR3 contains 14 residues. CDR3 in DNA: TGTGCCAGCAGTACAGAAGACAGTAACTATGGCTACACCTTC. Residues: CASSTEDSNYGYTF.

This rearrangement joins TRBV2 to TRBJ2-3; TRBD2 might be the D (5 bases). Deletions cut 1 base from V and 10 bases from J, with 6 bases between. This CDR3 has 11 residues. Germline lookup yields CDR1 SNHLY and CDR2 FYNNEI. The CDR3 sequence is CASSEVGAQYF. The CDR3 coding sequence is TGTGCCAGCAGTGAAGTGGGAGCGCAGTATTTT.

The chain recombines TRBV19 with TRBJ1-1; D is possibly TRBD1 (6 bases). Germline CDR1 reads LNHDA; CDR2 reads SQIVND (reference sequence). Trimming took 8 bases from V and 6 from J, leaving 22 bases between them. The CDR3 is made up of 15 amino acids. The DNA of the CDR3 is TGTGCCAGTGTAAGGGGGGGTCGGTTTGGCGCTGAAGCTTTCTTT. Encoded protein: CASVRGGRFGAEAFF.

This sequence joins TRBV5-5 and TRBJ1-2, with D perhaps matching TRBD1 (5 bases). Per the germline V gene, CDR1 is SGHKS and CDR2 is YYEKEE (reference sequence). V was shortened by 7 bases and J by 8 bases, with 21 bases between the two germline ends. CDR3 length: 14 amino acids. This CDR3 is CASHPRGAADGYTF. As DNA, the CDR3 is TGTGCCAGCCATCCCCGCGGGGCAGCGGACGGCTACACCTTC.

The chain employs TRBV7-2 and TRBJ1-1, with D tentatively TRBD1 (6 bases). V was pared by 2 bases and J by 11 bases, with 12 bases between. The CDR3 is 12 amino acids. Germline V lookup: CDR1 SGHTA, CDR2 FQGNSA. CDR3 residues: CASSLQGPDAFF. The CDR3 nucleotides are TGTGCCAGCAGCTTACAGGGGCCCGACGCTTTCTTT. Based on the CDR3 plus reference TRBV7-2 and TRBJ1-1, the full variable domain is GAGVSQSPSNKVTEKGKDVELRCDPISGHTALYWYRQSLGQGLEFLIYFQGNSAPDKSGLPSDRFSAERTGGSVSTLTIQRTQQEDSAVYLCASSLQGPDAFFGQGTRLTVV.

The chain recombines TRBV30 with TRBJ2-1; 7 bases are a match to TRBD1. This CDR3 comprises 13 residues. J was trimmed by 9 bases and V by 1 base; bases with no gene match: 6. CDR1 and CDR2 (germline): GTSNPN, SVGIG (reference sequence). The CDR3 sequence is CAWSANRGAEQFF. CDR3 in DNA: TGTGCCTGGAGTGCTAACAGGGGAGCTGAGCAGTTCTTC.

This clone was recorded only once. The chain has TRBV19 and TRBJ2-1, with D tentatively TRBD1 (6 bases). The CDR3 contains 14 residues. The V and J ends lost 4 bases and 4 bases respectively, with 11 bases between them. Germline CDR1 is LNHDA and CDR2 is SQIVND (reference sequence). CDR3 sequence: CASSTDRLYNEQFF. The CDR3, as DNA: TGTGCCAGTAGTACAGACAGGCTTTACAATGAGCAGTTCTTC.

The genes are TRBV15 and TRBJ1-1; 7 nucleotides agree with TRBD1. Germline V CDR1 and CDR2: LNHNV, YYDKDF (reference sequence). This CDR3 comprises 15 residues. Unmatched junction bases numbered 5, after V lost 2 bases and J lost 2 bases. The CDR3 sequence: CATSRPDRLNTEAFF. In nucleotides, the CDR3 is TGTGCCACCAGCAGACCGGACAGGCTAAACACTGAAGCTTTCTTT.

CDR3: CASSLNPGGTYGYTF. The DNA of the CDR3 is TGTGCCAGCAGTTTAAACCCAGGGGGAACGTATGGCTACACCTTC. This rearrangement joins TRBV28 to TRBJ1-2; 7 nucleotides line up with TRBD1. With 2 bases clipped from V and 5 bases from J, the junction kept 8 bases outside the gene matches. The CDR3 runs 15 residues. The V gene's germline CDR1 is MDHEN and CDR2 SYDVKM.

The chain is built from TRBV29-1 and TRBJ1-1; D gene uncertain. This CDR3 region has 13 residues. CDR1 SQVTM and CDR2 ANQGSEA come from the germline V gene. Deletions cut 0 bases from V and 4 bases from J, with 9 bases between. CDR3 sequence: CSVEEQLGTEAFF. The CDR3 coding sequence is TGCAGCGTTGAAGAACAGTTAGGCACTGAAGCTTTCTTT.

The chain recombines TRBV19 with TRBJ2-7, with TRBD2 as a possible D gene (6 bases). Germline V gene lookup returns CDR1 LNHDA and CDR2 SQIVND (reference sequence). The CDR3 extends over 15 amino acids. V gave up 3 bases and J gave up 0 bases, with 12 bases separating them. CDR3 region: CASSMRDPSSYEQYF. The CDR3 DNA is TGTGCCAGTAGTATGCGGGATCCAAGCTCCTACGAGCAGTACTTC. The variable domain in full, completed from reference TRBV19 and TRBJ2-7, reads DGGITQSPKYLFRKEGQNVTLSCEQNLNHDAMYWYRQDPGQGLRLIYYSQIVNDFQKGDIAEGYSVSREKKESFPLTVTSAQKNPTAFYLCASSMRDPSSYEQYFGPGTRLTVT.

The chain links TRBV7-9 to TRBJ2-1; TRBD2 might be the D (5 bases). Germline loops: CDR1 SEHNR, CDR2 FQNEAQ (reference sequence). The CDR3 has 14 residues. Trimming shortened V by 2 bases and J by 4 bases, and 9 bases separated the two germline ends. CDR3 DNA: TGTGCCAGCAGCTTATCGCCGGGGTACAATGAGCAGTTCTTC. Translated: CASSLSPGYNEQFF.

The table lists this clone with a count of one. The genes are TRBV9 and TRBJ2-6; a possible D gene is TRBD2 (6 bases). The CDR3 sequence is 17 residues long. CDR1 and CDR2 from the germline V gene are SGDLS and YYNGEE. V lost 0 bases and J 3 bases, leaving 13 bases between the germline ends. The chain's CDR3 is CASSVGDGSSGANVLTF. Here the CDR3 DNA reads TGTGCCAGCAGCGTAGGGGACGGGAGTAGTGGGGCCAACGTCCTGACTTTC.

This clone was seen a single time. This sequence joins TRBV4-1 and TRBJ1-5; possible D gene TRBD1, 6 bases. Germline V CDR1 and CDR2: MGHRA, YSYEKL. V lost 0 bases to trimming and J lost 1 base, with 10 bases between them. The CDR3 extends over 16 amino acids. CDR3 region: CASSQDRQGSNQPQHF. CDR3 bases: TGCGCCAGCAGCCAAGATCGCCAGGGGAGCAATCAGCCCCAGCATTTT.

This clone has a handful of counts. CDR3: CASSQFKGAYEQYF. The CDR3 DNA reads TGCGCCAGCAGCCAATTTAAGGGAGCCTACGAGCAGTACTTC. This chain connects TRBV4-3 to TRBJ2-7, with D maybe TRBD2 (5 bases). V was cut by 2 bases and J by 2 bases, with 10 bases left in between. The CDR3 runs 14 residues. The V gene's germline CDR1 is LGHNA and CDR2 YSLEER.

The chain combines TRBV6-5 with TRBJ1-1, with 10 bases fitting TRBD1. Per the germline V gene, CDR1 is MNHEY and CDR2 is SVGAGI. The trim removed 6 bases at V and 0 bases at J, leaving 1 base unmatched. The CDR3 has 14 residues. The CDR3 nucleotides read TGTGCCAGCAGGGGGACAGGGGTGAACACTGAAGCTTTCTTT. It specifies CASRGTGVNTEAFF.

This clone was picked up a small number of times. Other nucleotide sequences in the sample specify the same CDR3. The chain is built from TRBV10-3 and TRBJ2-7; 7 bases align to TRBD2. The CDR3 has 14 residues. Trimming removed 0 bases from V and 4 bases from J; junction bases left unmatched: 3. CDR1 and CDR2 from the germline V gene are ENHRY and SYGVKD. For the CDR3, the DNA is TGTGCCATCAGTGAGTCCGGGGGGACTTACGAGCAGTACTTC. Protein sequence: CAISESGGTYEQYF.

The chain carries TRBV18 and TRBJ1-4, with no clear D. Germline assignment: CDR1 KGHSH and CDR2 LQKENI. This CDR3 has 14 amino acids. V shed 4 bases and J shed 4 bases, with 10 bases lying between them. The CDR3: CASSRQELNEKLFF. CDR3 bases: TGTGCCAGCTCACGGCAGGAACTTAATGAAAAACTGTTTTTT.

The chain links TRBV11-3 to TRBJ2-7, with D tentatively TRBD2 (5 bases). Germline V lookup: CDR1 SGHNT, CDR2 YENEEA. This CDR3 has 13 amino acids. V dropped 5 bases and J dropped 4 bases, with 12 bases sitting between them. CDR3 in amino acids: CASSPGYSYEQYF. The CDR3 coding sequence is TGTGCCAGCAGCCCGGGATATTCTTACGAGCAGTACTTC.